The TCR beta chain under discussion was sequenced for a study of shared clonotypes between healthy human individuals. Across the study: CD8 memory received one plate per donor, CD8 naive two, CD4 memory three and CD4 naive three.

The CDR3 is 18 amino acids. Germline V gene data show CDR1 as SGHDT and CDR2 as YYEEEE. V was shortened by 2 bases and J by 0 bases, with 19 bases between the two germline ends. General study results and limits: Shared clonotypes: approximately 4.5% naive CD4, around 3.4% naive CD8, under 2.5% memory CD4, 0.35% to 0.5% memory CD8.

Sorted-subset replicate PCRs used 200 ng DNA, tens of thousands of T cell genomes. Method: immunoSEQ multiplex PCR; TCRdb's copy keeps in-frame clones and lacks some. The sample lists millions of clones, around 95% occurring once. In the case of this clone: What it recognizes is unknown.

Among the donors, all were Caucasian adults who lived in Nashville, Tennessee. The genes are TRBV5-6 and TRBJ2-3, with no clear D. Sequenced material: naive CD4+ T cells sorted from blood. Regarding subset: CD45RA+ positively selected. The receptor was derived from a man aged 18 to 30 in good health. The chain's CDR3 is CASSFLVQVFASTDTQYF. In nucleotides, the CDR3 is TGTGCCAGCAGCTTTTTGGTCCAAGTCTTCGCTAGCACAGATACGCAGTATTTT.